This section outlines one T cell receptor beta chain sequence together with its context. It may be a read error: a sequence one base away is much more abundant. V dropped 2 bases and J dropped 2 bases, with 6 bases sitting between them. CDR3 length: 13 residues. Germline loops: CDR1 SEHNR, CDR2 FQNEAQ (reference sequence). TCRdb passed the RT-PCR reads through MiXCR, listing each CDR3 protein once. The data show about 700,000 distinct CDR3 sequences, more than 13% seen once. Sequenced input: memory CD4+ T cells from blood. The rearrangement links TRBV7-9 to TRBJ1-1, with unresolved D. The source of this sequence is a female donor in good health, serving as a healthy control. DNA for the CDR3: TGTGCCAGCAGCTTATATGATAACACTGAAGCTTTCTTT. Protein sequence: CASSLYDNTEAFF.